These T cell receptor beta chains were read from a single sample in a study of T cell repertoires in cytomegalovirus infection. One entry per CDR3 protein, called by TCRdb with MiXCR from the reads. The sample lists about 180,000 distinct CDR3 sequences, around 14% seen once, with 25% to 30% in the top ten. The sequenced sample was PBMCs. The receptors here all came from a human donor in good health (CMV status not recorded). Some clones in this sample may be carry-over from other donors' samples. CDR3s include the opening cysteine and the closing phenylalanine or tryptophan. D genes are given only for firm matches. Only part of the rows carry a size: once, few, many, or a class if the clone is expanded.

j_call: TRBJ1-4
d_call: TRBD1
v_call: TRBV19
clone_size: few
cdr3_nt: TGTGCCAGTAGGATTCCGGGACAGGTTTTGGAAAAACTGTTTTTT
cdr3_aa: CASRIPGQVLEKLFF

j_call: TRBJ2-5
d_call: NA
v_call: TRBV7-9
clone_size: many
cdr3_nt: TGTGCCAGCAGCCCCATCTTGGCGGGGACCCAGTACTTC
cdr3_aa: CASSPILAGTQYF

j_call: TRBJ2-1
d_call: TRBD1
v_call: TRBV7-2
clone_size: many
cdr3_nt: TGTGCCAGCAGCTCTCCCGGGACAGGGACGTCCGCGGGATCCTACAATGAGCAGTTCTTC
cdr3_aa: CASSSPGTGTSAGSYNEQFF

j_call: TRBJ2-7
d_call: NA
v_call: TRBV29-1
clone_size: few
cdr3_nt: TGCAGCGTTACCCGGGCCCAGAGCCTCTACGAGCAGTACTTC
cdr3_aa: CSVTRAQSLYEQYF

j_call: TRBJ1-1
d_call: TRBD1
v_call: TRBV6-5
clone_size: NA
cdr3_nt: TGTGCCAGCAGGATCGGACAGGAGAACACTGAAGCTTTCTTT
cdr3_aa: CASRIGQENTEAFF

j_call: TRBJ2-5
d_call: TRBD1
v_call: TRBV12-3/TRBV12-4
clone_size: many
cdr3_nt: TGTGCCAGCAGTCCCCCGGGACAGGGGTATTTGGAGACCCAGTACTTC
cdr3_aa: CASSPPGQGYLETQYF

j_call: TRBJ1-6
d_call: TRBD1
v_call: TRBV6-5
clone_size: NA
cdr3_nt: TGTGCCAGCAGTTACTCGACAGGGAGAAATCCACCCCTCCACTTT
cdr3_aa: CASSYSTGRNPPLHF

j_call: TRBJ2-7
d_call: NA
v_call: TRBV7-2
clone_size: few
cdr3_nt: TGTGCCAGCAGCTACAGCGGAGGGTACTACGAGCAGTACTTC
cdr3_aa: CASSYSGGYYEQYF

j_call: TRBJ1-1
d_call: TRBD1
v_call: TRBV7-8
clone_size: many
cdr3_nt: TGTGCCAGCAGCCTCGGACAGGGGCTTCCTGAAGCTTTCTTT
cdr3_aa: CASSLGQGLPEAFF

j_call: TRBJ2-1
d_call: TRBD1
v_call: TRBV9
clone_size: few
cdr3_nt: TGTGCCAGCAGCGTAAACCCCCTTCCCGGGACAGGGATCGATGAGCAGTTCTTC
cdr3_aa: CASSVNPLPGTGIDEQFF

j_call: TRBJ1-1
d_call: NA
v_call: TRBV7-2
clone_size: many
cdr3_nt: TGTGCCAGCAATAACCCGGGATTAGAAGCTTTCTTT
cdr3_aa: CASNNPGLEAFF

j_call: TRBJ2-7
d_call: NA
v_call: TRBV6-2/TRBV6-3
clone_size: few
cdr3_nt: TGTGCCAGCAGTTACCGACAGGTCTCCTACGAGCAGTACTTC
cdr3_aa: CASSYRQVSYEQYF

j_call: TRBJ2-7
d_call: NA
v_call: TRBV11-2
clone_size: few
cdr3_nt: TGTGCCAGCAGCTCCAGGGGGGTCGGCGAGCAGTACTTC
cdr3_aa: CASSSRGVGEQYF

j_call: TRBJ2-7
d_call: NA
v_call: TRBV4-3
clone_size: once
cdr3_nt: TGCGCCAGCAGCCTGGACAAGGGCGGAGAGCGGTACTTC
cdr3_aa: CASSLDKGGERYF

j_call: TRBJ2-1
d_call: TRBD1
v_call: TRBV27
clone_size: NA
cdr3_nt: TGTGCCAGCAGTCCTACCCCGGGACAGGCGGACTATGAGCAGTTCTTC
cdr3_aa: CASSPTPGQADYEQFF

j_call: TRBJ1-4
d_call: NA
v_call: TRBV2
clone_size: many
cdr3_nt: TGTGCCAGCAGTGAAGCCAGGGGATTGCGGAGTAATGAAAAACTGTTTTTT
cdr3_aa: CASSEARGLRSNEKLFF

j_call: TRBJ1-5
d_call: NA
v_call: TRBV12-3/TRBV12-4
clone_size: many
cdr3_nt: TGTGCCAGCAGTCGGGAATTGAGGAATCAGCCCCAGCATTTT
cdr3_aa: CASSRELRNQPQHF

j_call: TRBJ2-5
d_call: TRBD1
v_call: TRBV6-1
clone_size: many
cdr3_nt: TGTGCCAGCAGTGAGACAGGGACCGATTTCCAAGAGACCCAGTACTTC
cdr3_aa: CASSETGTDFQETQYF

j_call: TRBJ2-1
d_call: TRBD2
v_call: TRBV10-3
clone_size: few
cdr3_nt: TGTGCCATCAGAAAGCGGGAGGGCCTAGTCCACAATGAGCAGTTCTTC
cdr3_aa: CAIRKREGLVHNEQFF

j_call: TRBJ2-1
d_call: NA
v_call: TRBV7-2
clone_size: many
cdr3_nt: TGTGCCAGCAGCTTCTATCGGACATGGGTCCCCAATGAGCAGTTCTTC
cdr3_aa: CASSFYRTWVPNEQFF